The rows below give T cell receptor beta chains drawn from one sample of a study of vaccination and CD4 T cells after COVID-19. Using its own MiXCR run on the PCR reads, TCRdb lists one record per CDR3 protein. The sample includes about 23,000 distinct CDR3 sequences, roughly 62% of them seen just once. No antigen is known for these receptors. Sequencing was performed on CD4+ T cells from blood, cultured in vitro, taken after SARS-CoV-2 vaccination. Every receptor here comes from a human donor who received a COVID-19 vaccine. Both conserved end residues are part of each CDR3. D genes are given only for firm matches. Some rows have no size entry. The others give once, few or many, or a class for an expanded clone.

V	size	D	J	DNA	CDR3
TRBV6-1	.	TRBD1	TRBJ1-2	TGTGCCAGCAGTAAAGGACAGGGTCTGTCTTCTAACTATGGCTACACCTTC	CASSKGQGLSSNYGYTF
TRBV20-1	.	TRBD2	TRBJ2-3	TGCAGTACCAATCGGGCTAGCGGGGGCGGGGATACGCAGTATTTT	CSTNRASGGGDTQYF
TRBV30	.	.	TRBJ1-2	TGTGCCTGGTTCAGTTGGAGGGGCTACACCTTC	CAWFSWRGYTF
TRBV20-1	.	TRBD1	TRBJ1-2	TGCAGTGCTCTTCGGACAGGGCGCGATGGCTACACCTTC	CSALRTGRDGYTF
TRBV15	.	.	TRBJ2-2	TGTGCCACCCCTCGGGGTAGCGGGAACACCGGGGAGCTGTTTTTT	CATPRGSGNTGELFF
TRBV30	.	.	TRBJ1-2	TGTGCCTGGTCTACAGGGCAGGGCTACACCTTC	CAWSTGQGYTF
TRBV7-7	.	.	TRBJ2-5	TGTGCCAGCAGCTTATCGGGGTACGAGGGCGAGACCCAGTACTTC	CASSLSGYEGETQYF
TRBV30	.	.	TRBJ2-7	TGTGCCTGGAAACTAGCCGCCGAGCAGTACTTC	CAWKLAAEQYF
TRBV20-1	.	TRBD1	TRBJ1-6	TGCAGTGCTATGCTAACAGGGGGCAATAATTCACCCCTCCACTTT	CSAMLTGGNNSPLHF
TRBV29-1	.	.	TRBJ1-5	TGCAGCGTTGGGACAGATAGCAATCAGCCCCAGCATTTT	CSVGTDSNQPQHF
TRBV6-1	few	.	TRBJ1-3	TGTGCCAGCAGTGAATCAGTTGACTCTGGAAACACCATATATTTT	CASSESVDSGNTIYF
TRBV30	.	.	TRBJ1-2	TGTGCCTGGAGTGTATCGGGGAATGGCTACACCTTC	CAWSVSGNGYTF
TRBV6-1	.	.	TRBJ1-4	TGTGCCAGCAGTGAGTCAGCTGAAAAACTGTTTTTT	CASSESAEKLFF
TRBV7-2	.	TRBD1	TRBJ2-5	TGTGCCAGCAGCTTGGTAACAGGGGGCTTGGAGACCCAGTACTTC	CASSLVTGGLETQYF
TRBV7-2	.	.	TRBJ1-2	TGTGCCAGCAGCTTAGGGGCCGGGGTTCGGTATGGCTACACCTTC	CASSLGAGVRYGYTF
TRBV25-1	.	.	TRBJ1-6	TGTGCCAGCAGTGACCCCGGGAGGCGCCCCTCCTATAATTCACCCCTCCACTTT	CASSDPGRRPSYNSPLHF
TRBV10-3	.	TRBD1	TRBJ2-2	TGTGCCACCGGGAGGACAGGGGAAACCGGGGAGCTGTTTTTT	CATGRTGETGELFF
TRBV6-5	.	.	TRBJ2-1	TGTGCCAGCAGTTATGGAGTAAAGGGTCTTGAGCAGTTCTTC	CASSYGVKGLEQFF
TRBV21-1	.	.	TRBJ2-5	TGTGCCAGCAGCAAAGTACTGGATCGAGGGGGCGGGGAGACCCAGTACTTC	CASSKVLDRGGGETQYF
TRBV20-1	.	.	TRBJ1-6	TGCAGTGCCATTGCTGATACTAATTCACCCCTCCACTTT	CSAIADTNSPLHF
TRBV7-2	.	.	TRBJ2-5	TGTGCCAGCAGCTGGGTCCGGGACGGATCGGAGACCCAGTACTTC	CASSWVRDGSETQYF
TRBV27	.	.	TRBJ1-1	TGTGCCAGCAGACGCCAGACAGGTTCGGACACTGAAGCTTTCTTT	CASRRQTGSDTEAFF
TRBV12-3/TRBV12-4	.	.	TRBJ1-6	TGTGCCAGCAGTCCCGGGACAACATCTTCACCCCTCCACTTT	CASSPGTTSSPLHF
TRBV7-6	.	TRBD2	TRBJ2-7	TGTGCCAGCAGCTTACAACTAGCGGGGGGGCAGTCCCCCTACGAGCAGTACTTC	CASSLQLAGGQSPYEQYF
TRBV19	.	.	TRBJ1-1	TGTGCCAGTAGTGCCCGCACAGGGTTTGGGAGTGTGGCTTTCTTT	CASSARTGFGSVAFF
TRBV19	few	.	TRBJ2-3	TGTGCCAGTAGTCCGAGCAGGGGGACTACAGATACGCAGTATTTT	CASSPSRGTTDTQYF
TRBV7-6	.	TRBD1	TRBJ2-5	TGTGCCAGCAGCCTCGGGACAGGGTCAGAGACCCAGTACTTC	CASSLGTGSETQYF
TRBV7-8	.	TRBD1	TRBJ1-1	TGTGCCAGCAGCTCTATGGACAGGGCAGACACTGAAGCTTTCTTT	CASSSMDRADTEAFF
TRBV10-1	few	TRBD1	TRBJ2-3	TGCGCCAGCAGTGGCGTTTCCCCGGGGACAGGGGGCCCAGATACGCAGTATTTT	CASSGVSPGTGGPDTQYF
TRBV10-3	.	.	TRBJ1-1	TGTGCCATCAGTGAGTCGATAGGGTGGAACACTGAAGCTTTCTTT	CAISESIGWNTEAFF
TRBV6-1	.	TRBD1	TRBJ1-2	TGTGCCAGCAGTCAGACAGGGGCCGGCTATGGCTACACCTTC	CASSQTGAGYGYTF
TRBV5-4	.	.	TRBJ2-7	TGTGCCAGCAGCTTGTACGGGGTAGCCTACGAGCAGTACTTC	CASSLYGVAYEQYF
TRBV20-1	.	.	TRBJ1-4	TGCAGTGCTAGGGACGGTCCATCTGGGGCTTGGGGAAAACTGTTTTTT	CSARDGPSGAWGKLFF
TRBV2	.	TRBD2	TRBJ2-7	TGTGCCAGCAGACCTAGCGGGGGGGCCTACGAGCAGTACTTC	CASRPSGGAYEQYF
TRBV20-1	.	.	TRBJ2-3	TGCAGTGCCTCACGGGTTGCTAGCACAGATACGCAGTATTTT	CSASRVASTDTQYF
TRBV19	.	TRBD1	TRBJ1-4	TGTGCCAGCGTAGACAGGGGCAGAGACGAAAAACTGTTTTTT	CASVDRGRDEKLFF
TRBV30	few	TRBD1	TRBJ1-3	TGTGCCTGGAGTGTACCAGGGGGAGGAAACACCATATATTTT	CAWSVPGGGNTIYF
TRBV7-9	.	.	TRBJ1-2	TGTGCCAGCAGCTTGGTTTTGTCCCTCCCGAGGGATGGCTACACCTTC	CASSLVLSLPRDGYTF
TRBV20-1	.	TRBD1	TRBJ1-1	TGCAGTGCTCGACAGGGACCCACTGAAGCTTTCTTT	CSARQGPTEAFF
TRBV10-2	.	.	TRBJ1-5	TGCGCCAGCAGAGGGGGGCCATTGGGGGACAATCAGCCCCAGCATTTT	CASRGGPLGDNQPQHF
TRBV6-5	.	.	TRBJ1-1	TGTGCCAGCAGTTACTCAGGACGGACGAACACTGAAGCTTTCTTT	CASSYSGRTNTEAFF
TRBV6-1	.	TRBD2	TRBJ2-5	TGTGCCAGCAGTCCCCTAGCGGGGCCCCAAGAGACCCAGTACTTC	CASSPLAGPQETQYF
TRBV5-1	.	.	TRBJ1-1	TGCGCCAGCAGCTTGTCCTGGGGAGAAACTGAAGCTTTCTTT	CASSLSWGETEAFF
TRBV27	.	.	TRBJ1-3	TGTGCCAGCAGTCCCCTGAGTGGAAACACCATATATTTT	CASSPLSGNTIYF
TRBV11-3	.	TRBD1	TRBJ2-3	TGTGCCAGCAGCTCACGGACAGGGACAGATACGCAGTATTTT	CASSSRTGTDTQYF
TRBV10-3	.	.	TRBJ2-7	TGTGCCATCAGTGAGCCGACGGCTACCTACGAGCAGTACTTC	CAISEPTATYEQYF
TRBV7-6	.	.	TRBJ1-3	TGTGCCAGCAGCTTAGCGGGAGGTCTTCTCCAAGGCACCATATATTTT	CASSLAGGLLQGTIYF
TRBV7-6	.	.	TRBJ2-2	TGTGCCAGCAGCTTCCCGCAGGGGAGGTATACCGGGGAGCTGTTTTTT	CASSFPQGRYTGELFF
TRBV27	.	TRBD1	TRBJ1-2	TGTGCCAGCAGTTTAGGCGTTAAGGGGGCGACTGGCTACACCTTC	CASSLGVKGATGYTF
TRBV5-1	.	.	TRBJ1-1	TGCGCCAGCAGCTTGGCGCTTCAGATGAGCACTGAAGCTTTCTTT	CASSLALQMSTEAFF
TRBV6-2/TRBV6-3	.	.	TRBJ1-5	TGTGCCAGCAGCCTTGGCCGCGTAATTCAGCCCCAGCATTTT	CASSLGRVIQPQHF
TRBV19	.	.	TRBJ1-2	TGTGCCAGGTCAGCTAACTATGACTACACCTTC	CARSANYDYTF
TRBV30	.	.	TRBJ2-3	TGTGCCTGGAGTTGGACAGAGACGCAGTATTTT	CAWSWTETQYF